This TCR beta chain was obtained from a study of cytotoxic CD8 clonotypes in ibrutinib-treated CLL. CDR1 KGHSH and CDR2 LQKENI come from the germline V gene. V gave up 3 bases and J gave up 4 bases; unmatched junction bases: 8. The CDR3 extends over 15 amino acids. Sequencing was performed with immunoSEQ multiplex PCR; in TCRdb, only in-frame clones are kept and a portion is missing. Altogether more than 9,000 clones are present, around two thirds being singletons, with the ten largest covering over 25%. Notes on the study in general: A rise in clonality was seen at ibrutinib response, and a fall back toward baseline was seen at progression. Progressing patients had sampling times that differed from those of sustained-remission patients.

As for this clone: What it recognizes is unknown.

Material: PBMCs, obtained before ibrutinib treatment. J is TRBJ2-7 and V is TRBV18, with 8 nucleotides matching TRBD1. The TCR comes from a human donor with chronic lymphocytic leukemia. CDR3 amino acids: CASSPTRDRLYEQYF. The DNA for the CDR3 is TGTGCCAGCTCACCTACAAGGGACAGGCTTTACGAGCAGTACTTC.